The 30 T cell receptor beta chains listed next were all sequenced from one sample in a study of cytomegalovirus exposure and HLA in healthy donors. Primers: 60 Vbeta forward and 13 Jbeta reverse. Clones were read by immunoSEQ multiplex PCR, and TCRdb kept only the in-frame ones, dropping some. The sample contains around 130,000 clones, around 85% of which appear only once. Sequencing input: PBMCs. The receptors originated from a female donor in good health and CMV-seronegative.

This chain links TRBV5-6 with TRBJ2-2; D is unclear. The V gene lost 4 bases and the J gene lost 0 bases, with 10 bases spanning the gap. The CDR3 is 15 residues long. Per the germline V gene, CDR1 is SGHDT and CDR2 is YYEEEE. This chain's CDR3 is CASSPPSSNTGELFF. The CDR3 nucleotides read TGTGCCAGCAGCCCGCCTAGTTCGAACACCGGGGAGCTGTTTTTT.

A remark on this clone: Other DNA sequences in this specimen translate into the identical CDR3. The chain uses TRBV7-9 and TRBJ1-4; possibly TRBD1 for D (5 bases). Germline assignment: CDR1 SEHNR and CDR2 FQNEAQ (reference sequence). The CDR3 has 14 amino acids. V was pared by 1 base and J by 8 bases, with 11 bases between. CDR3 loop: CASSLGQGGEKLFF. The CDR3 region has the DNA TGTGCCAGCAGCTTAGGGCAGGGCGGCGAAAAACTGTTTTTT.

This chain's CDR3 is CASSQVASTGSYEQYF. DNA of the CDR3: TGCGCCAGCAGCCAAGTGGCCTCGACAGGCTCCTACGAGCAGTACTTC. The chain is built from TRBV4-1 and TRBJ2-7, with D possibly TRBD1 on 6 matching bases. Germline values: CDR1 MGHRA, CDR2 YSYEKL. The CDR3 is made up of 16 amino acids. V was trimmed by 1 base and J by 0 bases, leaving 13 bases between them.

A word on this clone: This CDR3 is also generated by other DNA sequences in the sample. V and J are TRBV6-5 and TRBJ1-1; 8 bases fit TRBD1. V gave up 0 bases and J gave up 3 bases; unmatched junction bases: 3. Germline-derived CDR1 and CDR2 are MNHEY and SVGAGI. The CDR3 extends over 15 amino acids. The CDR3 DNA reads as TGTGCCAGCAGTTACTCCGACAGGGGAGACACTGAAGCTTTCTTT. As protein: CASSYSDRGDTEAFF.

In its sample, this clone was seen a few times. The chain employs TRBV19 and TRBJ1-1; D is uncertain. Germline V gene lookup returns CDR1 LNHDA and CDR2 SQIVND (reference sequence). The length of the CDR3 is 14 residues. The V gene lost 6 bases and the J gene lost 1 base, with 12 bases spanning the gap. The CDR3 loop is CASRPPYGNTEAFF. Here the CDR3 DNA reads TGTGCCAGTAGACCCCCATACGGGAACACTGAAGCTTTCTTT.

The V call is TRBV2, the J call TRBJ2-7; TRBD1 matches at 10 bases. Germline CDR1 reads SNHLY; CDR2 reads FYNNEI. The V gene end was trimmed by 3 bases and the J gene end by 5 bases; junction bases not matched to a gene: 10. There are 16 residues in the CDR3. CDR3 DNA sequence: TGTGCCAGCAGTGACCGCTACCGGGACAGGGGCAACGAGCAGTACTTC. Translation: CASSDRYRDRGNEQYF. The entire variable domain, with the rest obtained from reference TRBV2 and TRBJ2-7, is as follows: EPEVTQTPSHQVTQMGQEVILRCVPISNHLYFYWYRQILGQKVEFLVSFYNNEISEKSEIFDDQFSVERPDGSNFTLKIRSTKLEDSAMYFCASSDRYRDRGNEQYFGPGTRLTVT.

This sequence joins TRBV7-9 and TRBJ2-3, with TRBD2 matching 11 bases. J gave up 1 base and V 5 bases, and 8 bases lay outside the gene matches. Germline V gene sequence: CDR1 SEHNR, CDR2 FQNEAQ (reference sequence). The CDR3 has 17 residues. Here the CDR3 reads CASSPYLSGRGTDTQYF. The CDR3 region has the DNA TGTGCCAGCAGCCCGTACCTTAGCGGGAGGGGCACAGATACGCAGTATTTT. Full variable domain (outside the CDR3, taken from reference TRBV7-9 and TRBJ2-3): DTGVSQNPRHKITKRGQNVTFRCDPISEHNRLYWYRQTLGQGPEFLTYFQNEAQLEKSRLLSDRFSAERPKGSFSTLEIQRTEQGDSAMYLCASSPYLSGRGTDTQYFGPGTRLTVL.

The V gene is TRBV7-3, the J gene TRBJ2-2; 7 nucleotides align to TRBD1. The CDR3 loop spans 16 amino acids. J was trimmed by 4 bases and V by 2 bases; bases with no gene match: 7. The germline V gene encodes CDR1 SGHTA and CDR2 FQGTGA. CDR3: CASSLQATGFTGELFF. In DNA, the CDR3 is TGTGCCAGCAGCTTACAGGCGACAGGGTTCACCGGGGAGCTGTTTTTT.

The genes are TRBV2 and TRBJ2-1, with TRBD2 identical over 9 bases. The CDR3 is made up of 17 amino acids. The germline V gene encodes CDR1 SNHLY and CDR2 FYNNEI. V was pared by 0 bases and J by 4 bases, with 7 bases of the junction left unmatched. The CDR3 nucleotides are TGTGCCAGCAGTGAAGCGCTTGAGACTAGCGGTTACAATGAGCAGTTCTTC. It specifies CASSEALETSGYNEQFF.

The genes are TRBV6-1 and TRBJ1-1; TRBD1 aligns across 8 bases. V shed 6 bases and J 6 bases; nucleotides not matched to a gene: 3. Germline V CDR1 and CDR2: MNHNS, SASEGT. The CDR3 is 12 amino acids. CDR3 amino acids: CASRPTGAEAFF. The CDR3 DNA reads TGTGCCAGCAGGCCGACAGGGGCTGAAGCTTTCTTT.

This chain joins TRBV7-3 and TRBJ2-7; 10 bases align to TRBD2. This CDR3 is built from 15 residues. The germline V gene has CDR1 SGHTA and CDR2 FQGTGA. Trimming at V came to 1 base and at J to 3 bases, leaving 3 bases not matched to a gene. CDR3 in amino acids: CASSLMGLASYEQYF. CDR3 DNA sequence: TGTGCCAGCAGCTTAATGGGACTAGCGAGCTACGAGCAGTACTTC. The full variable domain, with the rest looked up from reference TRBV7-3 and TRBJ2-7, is GAGVSQTPSNKVTEKGKYVELRCDPISGHTALYWYRQSLGQGPEFLIYFQGTGAADDSGLPNDRFFAVRPEGSVSTLKIQRTERGDSAVYLCASSLMGLASYEQYFGPGTRLTVT.

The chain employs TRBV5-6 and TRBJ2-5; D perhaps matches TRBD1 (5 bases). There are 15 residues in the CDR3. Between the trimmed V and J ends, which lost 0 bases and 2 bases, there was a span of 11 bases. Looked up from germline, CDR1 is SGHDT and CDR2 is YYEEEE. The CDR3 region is CASSLGGAPQETQYF. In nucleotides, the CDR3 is TGTGCCAGCAGCTTGGGTGGGGCCCCACAAGAGACCCAGTACTTC.

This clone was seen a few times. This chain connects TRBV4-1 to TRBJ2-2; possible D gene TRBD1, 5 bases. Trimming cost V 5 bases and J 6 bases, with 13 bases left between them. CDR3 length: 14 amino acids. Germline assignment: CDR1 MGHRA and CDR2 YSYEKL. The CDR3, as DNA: TGCGCCAGCAGCGAGGTCCAGGGCGCCGGGGAGCTGTTTTTT. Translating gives CASSEVQGAGELFF.

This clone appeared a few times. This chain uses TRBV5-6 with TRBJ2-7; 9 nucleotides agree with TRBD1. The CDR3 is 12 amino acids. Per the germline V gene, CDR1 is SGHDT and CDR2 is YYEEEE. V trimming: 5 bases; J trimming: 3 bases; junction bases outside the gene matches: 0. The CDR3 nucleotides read TGTGCCAGCAGGGGACAGGGCTACGAGCAGTACTTC. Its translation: CASRGQGYEQYF.

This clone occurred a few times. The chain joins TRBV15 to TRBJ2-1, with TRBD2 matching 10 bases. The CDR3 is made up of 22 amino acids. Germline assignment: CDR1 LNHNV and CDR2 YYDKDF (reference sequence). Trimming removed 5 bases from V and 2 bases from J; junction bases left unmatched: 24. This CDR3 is CATSGFNEGASSGRNPYNEQFF. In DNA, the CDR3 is TGTGCCACCAGCGGATTTAACGAGGGAGCTAGTAGCGGGAGGAATCCCTACAATGAGCAGTTCTTC.

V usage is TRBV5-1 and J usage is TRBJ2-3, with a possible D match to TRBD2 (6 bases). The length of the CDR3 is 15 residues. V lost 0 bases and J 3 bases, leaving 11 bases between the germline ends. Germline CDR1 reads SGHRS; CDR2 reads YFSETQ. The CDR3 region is CASSLAGSETDTQYF. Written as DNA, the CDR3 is TGCGCCAGCAGCTTGGCCGGGAGTGAGACAGATACGCAGTATTTT. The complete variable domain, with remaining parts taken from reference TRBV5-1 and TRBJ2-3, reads KAGVTQTPRYLIKTRGQQVTLSCSPISGHRSVSWYQQTPGQGLQFLFEYFSETQRNKGNFPGRFSGRQFSNSRSEMNVSTLELGDSALYLCASSLAGSETDTQYFGPGTRLTVL.

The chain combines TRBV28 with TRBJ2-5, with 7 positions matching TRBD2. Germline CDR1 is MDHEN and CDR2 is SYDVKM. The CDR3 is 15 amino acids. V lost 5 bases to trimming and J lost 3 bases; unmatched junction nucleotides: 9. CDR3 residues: CASSPIPSGKETQYF. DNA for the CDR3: TGTGCCAGCAGTCCCATCCCTAGCGGCAAAGAGACCCAGTACTTC.

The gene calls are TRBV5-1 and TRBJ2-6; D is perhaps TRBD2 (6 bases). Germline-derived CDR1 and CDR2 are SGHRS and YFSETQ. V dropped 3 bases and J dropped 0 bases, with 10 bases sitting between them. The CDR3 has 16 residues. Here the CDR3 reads CASSSGLYSGANVLTF. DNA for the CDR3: TGCGCCAGCAGCTCGGGACTGTACTCTGGGGCCAACGTCCTGACTTTC.

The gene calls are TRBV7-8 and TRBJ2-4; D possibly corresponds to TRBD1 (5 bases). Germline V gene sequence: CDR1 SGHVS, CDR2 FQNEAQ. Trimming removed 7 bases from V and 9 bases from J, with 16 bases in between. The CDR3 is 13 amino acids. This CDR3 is CASISGNVGIQYF. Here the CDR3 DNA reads TGTGCCAGCATCTCAGGGAACGTGGGCATTCAGTACTTC. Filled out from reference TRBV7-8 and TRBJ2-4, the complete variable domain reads GAGVSQSPRYKVAKRGQDVALRCDPISGHVSLFWYQQALGQGPEFLTYFQNEAQLDKSGLPSDRFFAERPEGSVSTLKIQRTQQEDSAVYLCASISGNVGIQYFGAGTRLSVL.

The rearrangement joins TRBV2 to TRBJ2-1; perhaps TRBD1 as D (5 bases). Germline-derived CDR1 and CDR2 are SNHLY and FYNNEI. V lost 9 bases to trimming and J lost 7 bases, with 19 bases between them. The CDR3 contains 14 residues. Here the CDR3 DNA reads TGTGCCAGTGCACACGACAGTGCCGTAAATGAGCAGTTCTTC. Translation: CASAHDSAVNEQFF.

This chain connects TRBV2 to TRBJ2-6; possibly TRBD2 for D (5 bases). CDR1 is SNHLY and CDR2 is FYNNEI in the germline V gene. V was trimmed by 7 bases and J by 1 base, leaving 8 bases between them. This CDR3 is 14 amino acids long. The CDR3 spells CASMGSSGANVLTF. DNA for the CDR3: TGTGCCAGCATGGGGAGTTCTGGGGCCAACGTCCTGACTTTC.

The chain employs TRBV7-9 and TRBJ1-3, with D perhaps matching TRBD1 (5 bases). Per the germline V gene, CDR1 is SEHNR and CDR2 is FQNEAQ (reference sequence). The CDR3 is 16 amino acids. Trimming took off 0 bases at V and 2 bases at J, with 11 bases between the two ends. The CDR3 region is CASSLAPGPAGNTIYF. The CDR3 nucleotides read TGTGCCAGCAGCTTAGCGCCAGGGCCGGCTGGAAACACCATATATTTT.

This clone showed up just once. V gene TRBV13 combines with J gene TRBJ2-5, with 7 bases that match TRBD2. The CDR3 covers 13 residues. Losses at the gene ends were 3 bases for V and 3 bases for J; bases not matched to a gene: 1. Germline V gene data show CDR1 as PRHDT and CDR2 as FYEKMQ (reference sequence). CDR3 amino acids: CASSFLAEETQYF. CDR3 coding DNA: TGTGCCAGCAGCTTCCTAGCGGAAGAGACCCAGTACTTC.

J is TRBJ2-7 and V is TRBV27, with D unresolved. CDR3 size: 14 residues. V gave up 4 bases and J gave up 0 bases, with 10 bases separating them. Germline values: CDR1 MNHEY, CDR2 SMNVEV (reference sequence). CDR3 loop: CASSSAVSSYEQYF. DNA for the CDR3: TGTGCCAGCAGTTCCGCGGTGAGCTCCTACGAGCAGTACTTC.

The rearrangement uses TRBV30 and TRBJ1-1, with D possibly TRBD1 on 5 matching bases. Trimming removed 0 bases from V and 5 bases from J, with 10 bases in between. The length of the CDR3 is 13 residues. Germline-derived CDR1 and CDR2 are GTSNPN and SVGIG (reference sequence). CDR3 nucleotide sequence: TGTGCCTGGAGTGTGACGGGGGAAACTGAAGCTTTCTTT. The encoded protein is CAWSVTGETEAFF.

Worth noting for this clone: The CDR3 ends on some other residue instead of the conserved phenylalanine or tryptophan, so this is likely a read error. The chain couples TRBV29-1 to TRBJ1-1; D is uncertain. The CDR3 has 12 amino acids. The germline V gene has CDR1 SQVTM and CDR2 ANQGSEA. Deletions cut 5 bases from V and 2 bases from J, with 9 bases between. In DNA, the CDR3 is TGCAGCGTTTTAGCCCGAAACACTGAAGCTTTCCTT. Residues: CSVLARNTEAFL.

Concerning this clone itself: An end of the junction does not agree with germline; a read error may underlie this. The CDR3 reads CVAGDNTGELFF. CDR3 bases: TGTGTGGCGGGAGACAACACCGGGGAGCTGTTTTTT. The chain is built from TRBV29-1 and TRBJ2-2, with 7 positions matching TRBD2. CDR1 and CDR2 from the germline V gene are SQVTM and ANQGSEA. This CDR3 is 12 amino acids long.

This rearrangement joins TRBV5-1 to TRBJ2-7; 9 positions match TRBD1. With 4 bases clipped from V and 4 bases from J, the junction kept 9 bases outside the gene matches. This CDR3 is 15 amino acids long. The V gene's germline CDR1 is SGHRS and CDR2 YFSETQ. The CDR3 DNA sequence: TGCGCCAGCAGCCCTGGGGACAGGGCAATTTACGAGCAGTACTTC. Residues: CASSPGDRAIYEQYF.

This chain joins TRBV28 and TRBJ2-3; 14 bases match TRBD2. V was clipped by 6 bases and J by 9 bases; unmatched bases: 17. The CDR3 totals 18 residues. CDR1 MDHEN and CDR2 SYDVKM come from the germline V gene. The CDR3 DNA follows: TGTGCCAGCAGCCCGGGACTAGCGGGAGTTCCCCCTTTACGGACGCAGTATTTT. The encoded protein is CASSPGLAGVPPLRTQYF.

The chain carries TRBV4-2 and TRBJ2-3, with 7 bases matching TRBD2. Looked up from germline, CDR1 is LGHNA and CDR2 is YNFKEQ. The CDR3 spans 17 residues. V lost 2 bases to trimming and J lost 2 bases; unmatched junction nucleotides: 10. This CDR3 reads CASSQTGVAGATDTQYF. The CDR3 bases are TGTGCCAGCAGCCAAACCGGGGTTGCGGGAGCCACAGATACGCAGTATTTT.